A selection of T cell receptor beta chains follows, all from one sample in a study of human T cells and chemical hapten exposure. Each CDR3 protein is one row after TCRdb ran MiXCR on the RACE reads. The sample lists 35,000 to 50,000 distinct CDR3 sequences, about 3.9% occurring once. Sequences were obtained from whole blood. The receptors were sampled from a female donor in good health. Some clones in this sample may be carry-over from other donors' samples. Each CDR3 is given with its conserved first and last residue. Each record gives: J gene, clone size, D gene, V gene, CDR3 DNA, CDR3 protein. D genes are given only for firm matches. Not every row has a clone size; where given, it reads once, few, many or a size class.

j_gene: TRBJ1-2; abundance: many; d_gene: NA; v_gene: TRBV9; CDR3nt: TGTGCCAGCAGCCCCGGACAGTTTAACTATGGCTACACCTTC; CDR3aa: CASSPGQFNYGYTF
j_gene: TRBJ2-5; abundance: few; d_gene: TRBD1; v_gene: TRBV5-1; CDR3nt: TGCGCCAGCAGCTTGGTCTGGACAGGGGGCGATGGGACCCAGTACTTC; CDR3aa: CASSLVWTGGDGTQYF
j_gene: TRBJ1-2; abundance: many; d_gene: TRBD1; v_gene: TRBV6-6; CDR3nt: TGTGCCAGCAGTCGAATAGGGACAGGGGGTAGAGTTGGCTCGACCTTC; CDR3aa: CASSRIGTGGRVGSTF
j_gene: TRBJ2-3; abundance: many; d_gene: TRBD2; v_gene: TRBV5-1; CDR3nt: TGCGCCAGCAGCTACGGGACTAGTCGAGATACGCAGTATTTT; CDR3aa: CASSYGTSRDTQYF
j_gene: TRBJ2-1; abundance: many; d_gene: NA; v_gene: TRBV27; CDR3nt: TGTGCCAGCAGTTTACCCGTCAATGGTATCAATGAGCAGTTCTTC; CDR3aa: CASSLPVNGINEQFF
j_gene: TRBJ1-5; abundance: many; d_gene: TRBD1; v_gene: TRBV2; CDR3nt: TGTGCCAGCAGGGGACAGGGGTATTTCAATCAGCCCCAGCATTTT; CDR3aa: CASRGQGYFNQPQHF
j_gene: TRBJ2-3; abundance: NA; d_gene: NA; v_gene: TRBV7-9; CDR3nt: TGTGCCAGCAGCTACGAACAGGGCCCTTCAGTAGCAGATACGCAGTATTTT; CDR3aa: CASSYEQGPSVADTQYF
j_gene: TRBJ2-3; abundance: few; d_gene: NA; v_gene: TRBV7-2; CDR3nt: TGTGCCAGCAGCTTAGCGGGGCCCACAGATACGCAGTATTTT; CDR3aa: CASSLAGPTDTQYF
j_gene: TRBJ2-3; abundance: many; d_gene: TRBD2; v_gene: TRBV24-1; CDR3nt: TGTGCCACCAGTGATTCAGGACTAGCTACGCAGTATTTT; CDR3aa: CATSDSGLATQYF
j_gene: TRBJ2-1; abundance: NA; d_gene: NA; v_gene: TRBV9; CDR3nt: TGTGCCAGCAGCGTACCACCCAGAAACAATGAGCAGTTCTTC; CDR3aa: CASSVPPRNNEQFF
j_gene: TRBJ1-2; abundance: many; d_gene: NA; v_gene: TRBV6-4; CDR3nt: TGTGCCAGCCCGGGACACCTCCTTTCCCCACCTTACGCCTCCCCGTCGTATGGCTACACCTTC; CDR3aa: CASPGHLLSPPYASPSYGYTF
j_gene: TRBJ1-4; abundance: many; d_gene: NA; v_gene: TRBV28; CDR3nt: TGTGCCAGCAGTTACCCGGGGGTATTGGTGGCGGGTAATGAAAAACTGTTTTTT; CDR3aa: CASSYPGVLVAGNEKLFF
j_gene: TRBJ2-6; abundance: few; d_gene: TRBD1; v_gene: TRBV28; CDR3nt: TGTGCCAGCACCCAGGGGGCCACCTCTGGGGCCAACGTCCTGACTTTC; CDR3aa: CASTQGATSGANVLTF